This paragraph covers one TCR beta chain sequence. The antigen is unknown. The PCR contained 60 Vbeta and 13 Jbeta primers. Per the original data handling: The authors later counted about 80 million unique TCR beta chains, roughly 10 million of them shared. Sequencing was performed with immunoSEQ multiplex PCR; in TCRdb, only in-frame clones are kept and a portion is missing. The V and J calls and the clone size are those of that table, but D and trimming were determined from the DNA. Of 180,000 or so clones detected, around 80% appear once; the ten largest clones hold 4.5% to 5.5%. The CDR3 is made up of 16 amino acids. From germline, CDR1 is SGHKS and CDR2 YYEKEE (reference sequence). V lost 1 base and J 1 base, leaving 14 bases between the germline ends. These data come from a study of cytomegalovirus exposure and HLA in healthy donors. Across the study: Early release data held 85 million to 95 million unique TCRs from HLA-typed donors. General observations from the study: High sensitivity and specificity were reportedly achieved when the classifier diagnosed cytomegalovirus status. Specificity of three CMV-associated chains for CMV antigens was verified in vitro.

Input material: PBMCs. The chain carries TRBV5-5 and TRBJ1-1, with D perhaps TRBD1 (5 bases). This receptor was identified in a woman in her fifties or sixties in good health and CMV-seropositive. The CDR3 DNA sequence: TGTGCCAGCAGCTTGAGGGTCGGGGGAACGAACACTGAAGCTTTCTTT. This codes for CASSLRVGGTNTEAFF.